This T cell receptor (beta chain) was identified during a study of blood T cell repertoires in COVID-19. Turning to the study itself: Samples came from the United States, Italy and Spain, spanning acute and convalescent COVID-19. PBMCs, B-cell-depleted T cells, or T cells were the source of the cDNA or gDNA that made up the material.

Original processing notes: Cell counts per sample came from amplifying reference gene primers. TCRdb's table, derived via immunoSEQ multiplex PCR, lists solely in-frame clones and lacks some. The DNA gave D and trimming, while V, J and clone size come from that table. Of 65,000 to 100,000 clones in the sample, more than 80% are singletons; the top ten hold around 13%. The CDR3 extends over 15 amino acids. Trimming removed 7 bases at V and 1 base at J, with 16 bases between. The germline V gene encodes CDR1 MNHEY and CDR2 SVGAGI. The TCR sequence derives from a human donor in a cohort sampled during active COVID-19. The chain joins TRBV6-5 to TRBJ1-1; D might be TRBD1 (6 bases). Specimen: peripheral blood. Written as DNA, the CDR3 is TGTGCCAGCAACACCGGGGGGGCAGGGAACACTGAAGCTTTCTTT. Translating gives CASNTGGAGNTEAFF.